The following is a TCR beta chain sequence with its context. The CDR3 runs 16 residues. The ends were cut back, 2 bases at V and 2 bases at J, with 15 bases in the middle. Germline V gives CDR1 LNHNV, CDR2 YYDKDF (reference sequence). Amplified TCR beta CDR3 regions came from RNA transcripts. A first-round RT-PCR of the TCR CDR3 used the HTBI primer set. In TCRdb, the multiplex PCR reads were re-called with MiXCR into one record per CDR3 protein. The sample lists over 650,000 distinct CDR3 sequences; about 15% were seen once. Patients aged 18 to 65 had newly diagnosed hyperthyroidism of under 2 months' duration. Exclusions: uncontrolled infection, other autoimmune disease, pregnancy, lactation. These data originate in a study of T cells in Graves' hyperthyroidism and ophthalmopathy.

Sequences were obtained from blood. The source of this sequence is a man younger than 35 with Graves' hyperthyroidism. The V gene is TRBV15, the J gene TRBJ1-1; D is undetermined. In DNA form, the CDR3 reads TGTGCCACCAGCAGACCCCGGCGAATGTTTAACACTGAAGCTTTCTTT. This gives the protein CATSRPRRMFNTEAFF.